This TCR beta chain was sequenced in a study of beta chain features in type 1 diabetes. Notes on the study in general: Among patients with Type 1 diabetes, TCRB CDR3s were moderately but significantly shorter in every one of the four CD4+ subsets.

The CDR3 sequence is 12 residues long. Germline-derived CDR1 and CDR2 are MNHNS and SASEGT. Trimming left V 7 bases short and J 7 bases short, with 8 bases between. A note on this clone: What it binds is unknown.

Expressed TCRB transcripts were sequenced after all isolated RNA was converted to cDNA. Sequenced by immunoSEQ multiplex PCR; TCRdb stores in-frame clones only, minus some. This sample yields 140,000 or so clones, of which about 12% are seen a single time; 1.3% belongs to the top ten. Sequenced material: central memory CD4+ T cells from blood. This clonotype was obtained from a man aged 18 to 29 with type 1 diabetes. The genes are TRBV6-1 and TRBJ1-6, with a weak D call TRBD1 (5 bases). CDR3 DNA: TGTGCCAGCACCCGACAGAATTCACCCCTCCACTTT. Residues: CASTRQNSPLHF.